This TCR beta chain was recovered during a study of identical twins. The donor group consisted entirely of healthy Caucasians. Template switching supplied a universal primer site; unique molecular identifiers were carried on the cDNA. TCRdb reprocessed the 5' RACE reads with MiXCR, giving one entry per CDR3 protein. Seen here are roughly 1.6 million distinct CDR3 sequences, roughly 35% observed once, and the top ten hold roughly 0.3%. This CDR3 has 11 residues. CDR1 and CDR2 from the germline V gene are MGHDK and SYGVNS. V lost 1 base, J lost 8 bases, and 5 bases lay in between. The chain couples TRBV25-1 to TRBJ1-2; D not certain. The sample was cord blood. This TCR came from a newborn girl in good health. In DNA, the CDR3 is TGTGCCAGCAGTGAATCCAGGGGCTACACCTTC. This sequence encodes CASSESRGYTF.